A selection of T cell receptor beta chains follows, all from one sample in a study of T cell changes during pregnancy in multiple sclerosis. This table comes from immunoSEQ multiplex PCR, and its TCRdb copy is limited to in-frame clones, with some not included. The table lists about 26,000 clones, about 91% of them singletons, with 16% in the top ten. Material: CD8+ T cells from peripheral blood mononuclear cells, obtained in the second trimester of pregnancy. The source of these receptors is a female donor with multiple sclerosis, enrolled in a pregnancy study. CDR3s include the opening cysteine and the closing phenylalanine or tryptophan. D genes are given only for firm matches. Clone size is stated in some rows and not others, as once, few, many or a class when expanded.

CDR3 DNA	CDR3 protein	J gene	D gene	V gene	clone size
TGTGCCAGCAGCCAAGATCGGATAATAGACGGGTACAATGAGCAGTTCTTC	CASSQDRIIDGYNEQFF	TRBJ2-1	NA	TRBV4-2	NA
TGTGCCAGCAGTTCAGGTGGACAGAACTATGGCTACACCTTC	CASSSGGQNYGYTF	TRBJ1-2	NA	TRBV27	NA
TGTGCCAGCAGCTTGAGGGTGCGGGAGCCATCCTACGAGCAGTACTTC	CASSLRVREPSYEQYF	TRBJ2-7	TRBD2	TRBV7-2	few
TGTGCCTGGAGTGTCGGGGCTGGGGCCAACGTCCTGACTTTC	CAWSVGAGANVLTF	TRBJ2-6	NA	TRBV30	NA
TGTGCCAGCAGTTGGGGGCCGGTTAATGAAAAACTGTTTTTT	CASSWGPVNEKLFF	TRBJ1-4	NA	TRBV28	once
TGTGCCAGCAGCTGGGGACTAGCCTACGAGCAGTACTTC	CASSWGLAYEQYF	TRBJ2-7	TRBD2	TRBV27	NA
TGTGCCAGCAGCTCCCTCTTCATGACAGGAAGCTCCTACAATGAGCAGTTCTTC	CASSSLFMTGSSYNEQFF	TRBJ2-1	NA	TRBV7-9	NA
TGTGCCAGCAGTCCCACTATCGGACTAGCCAACTACGAGCAGTACTTC	CASSPTIGLANYEQYF	TRBJ2-7	TRBD2	TRBV7-9	once
TGTGCCAGCAGCCAAACGCAGGGGGACGCCTACGAGCAGTACTTC	CASSQTQGDAYEQYF	TRBJ2-7	TRBD1	TRBV4-2	NA
TGTGCCAGCAGCACCCTTAGCGGGATAAACAATGAGCAGTTCTTC	CASSTLSGINNEQFF	TRBJ2-1	TRBD2	TRBV27	NA
TGTGCCAGCAGTCTAAACAGGGGGCGCAAGTACGAGCAGTACTTC	CASSLNRGRKYEQYF	TRBJ2-7	TRBD1	TRBV27	medium-sized
TGTGCCAGCAGCCCTACTAGCGGGCCCTACGAGCAGTACTTC	CASSPTSGPYEQYF	TRBJ2-7	TRBD2	TRBV5-8	few
TGTGCCAGCAGTGGGGGACAGGTAGAAGCTTTCTTT	CASSGGQVEAFF	TRBJ1-1	TRBD1	TRBV6-1	few
TGTGCCAGCAGTTTATTGACAGGGTATGGCTACACCTTC	CASSLLTGYGYTF	TRBJ1-2	TRBD1	TRBV28	NA
TGTGCCAGCAGCCGCGCCGGGACAGGGCTCTCTTTTTACTATGATGAGCAGTTCTTC	CASSRAGTGLSFYYDEQFF	TRBJ2-1	TRBD1	TRBV5-6	NA
TGTGCCAGCAGTGAGAGAGATAGCGGGACCGCAAGGACCCAGTACTTC	CASSERDSGTARTQYF	TRBJ2-5	TRBD2	TRBV2	NA
TGTGCCAGCAGTTCCAGCGGACTAGCGCGAGATACGCAGTATTTT	CASSSSGLARDTQYF	TRBJ2-3	TRBD2	TRBV27	once
TGTGCCAGCAGTTTAGGGAGTGCGACCTACGAGCAGTACTTC	CASSLGSATYEQYF	TRBJ2-7	NA	TRBV28	once
TGTGCCAGCAGCTTACGGGGAGCGGGGGGTGAGCAGTTCTTC	CASSLRGAGGEQFF	TRBJ2-1	TRBD2	TRBV13	NA
TGCGCCAGCGTCGCACAGGGGGGTGGGGAGACCCAGTACTTC	CASVAQGGGETQYF	TRBJ2-5	TRBD1	TRBV5-1	NA
TGTGCCAGCAGTGACTCTCAGGGAACCATCCCGGGGGACACTGAAGCTTTCTTT	CASSDSQGTIPGDTEAFF	TRBJ1-1	NA	TRBV2	NA
TGTGCCAGCAGTATCGGACAGGGGGCGCAGACCCAGTACTTC	CASSIGQGAQTQYF	TRBJ2-5	TRBD1	TRBV27	NA
TGTGCCAGCAGCATTTCCAGCAATGAGCAGTTCTTC	CASSISSNEQFF	TRBJ2-1	NA	TRBV13	NA
TGTGCCAGCAGCTTAGTGGGACAGTACTATGGCTACACCTTC	CASSLVGQYYGYTF	TRBJ1-2	TRBD1	TRBV7-9	NA
TGTGCCAGCAGCCAAGTTCGACAGGTCTCTGCCTACAATGAGCAGTTCTTC	CASSQVRQVSAYNEQFF	TRBJ2-1	NA	TRBV4-2	NA
TGTGCCAGCAGACAGTTGCGGGGACCTTATGAAGCTTTCTTT	CASRQLRGPYEAFF	TRBJ1-1	NA	TRBV28	NA
TGTGCCAGCAGCTCCTTCAATCAGCCCCAGCATTTT	CASSSFNQPQHF	TRBJ1-5	NA	TRBV11-2	NA
TGTGCCAGCAGCTTTTTCGCGGGAGCATTCTACGAGCAGTACTTC	CASSFFAGAFYEQYF	TRBJ2-7	TRBD2	TRBV7-9	NA
TGTGCCAGCAGACCTTGGGACTACCCCTACGAGCAGTACTTC	CASRPWDYPYEQYF	TRBJ2-7	TRBD2	TRBV28	NA
TGTGCCAGCAGCTTGGTTATGGCTAGTAGCGAGCAGTACTTC	CASSLVMASSEQYF	TRBJ2-7	NA	TRBV5-6	NA
TGTGCCAGCAGCTCCCTGGACATAACCCGCATGAACACTGAAGCTTTCTTT	CASSSLDITRMNTEAFF	TRBJ1-1	NA	TRBV7-9	few
TGTGCCAGCAGCGCGACTAGCGGGGACACCGGGGAGCTGTTTTTT	CASSATSGDTGELFF	TRBJ2-2	TRBD2	TRBV6-4	medium-sized
TGTGCCAGCAGCTTAGCGCGCGGACAAGAGACCCAGTACTTC	CASSLARGQETQYF	TRBJ2-5	NA	TRBV7-9	once
TGTGCCAGCAGCTTGGACTACACCGGGGAGCTGTTTTTT	CASSLDYTGELFF	TRBJ2-2	NA	TRBV7-6	NA
TGCGCCAGCAGCTTGGAGGCCCAACTAGCGGGAGGCGAGCAGTACTTC	CASSLEAQLAGGEQYF	TRBJ2-7	TRBD2	TRBV5-1	NA
TGTGCCAGCAGTCCCTGGCGGGAGGGCCAGGGAGATACGCAGTATTTT	CASSPWREGQGDTQYF	TRBJ2-3	TRBD2	TRBV27	NA
TGTGCCAGCAGTTCAAATCCGGGACAACCCGGGGATAGCAATCAGCCCCAGCATTTT	CASSSNPGQPGDSNQPQHF	TRBJ1-5	NA	TRBV28	NA
TGTGCCAGCAGTGAATACCGGGATCGTGCAGATACGCAGTATTTT	CASSEYRDRADTQYF	TRBJ2-3	NA	TRBV6-1	NA
TGTGCCAGCAGCTTAACTGCAGAATACTCCTACAATGAGCAGTTCTTC	CASSLTAEYSYNEQFF	TRBJ2-1	NA	TRBV7-3	NA
TGCAGTGCCCTACTTTACGAGCAGTACTTC	CSALLYEQYF	TRBJ2-7	NA	TRBV20-1	NA
TGTGCCAGCAGTATAAGGGGTTGGGGAAAACTGTTTTTT	CASSIRGWGKLFF	TRBJ1-4	NA	TRBV28	NA
TGTGCCAGCAGCCAATTTACGGGAGGCTCCTACGAGCAGTACTTC	CASSQFTGGSYEQYF	TRBJ2-7	TRBD2	TRBV16	NA
TGTGCCACCAGCAGATGGACAGGGGGTACTGAAGCTTTCTTT	CATSRWTGGTEAFF	TRBJ1-1	TRBD1	TRBV15	few
TGTGCCAGCGACCGGGGGATCTATGGCTACACCTTC	CASDRGIYGYTF	TRBJ1-2	NA	TRBV2	few
TGTGCCAGCAGTGGGTTTAGCACTAGCAATCAGCCCCAGCATTTT	CASSGFSTSNQPQHF	TRBJ1-5	NA	TRBV2	NA
TGTGCCAGCAGCTTAGTATCTCGTATGAACACTGAAGCTTTCTTT	CASSLVSRMNTEAFF	TRBJ1-1	NA	TRBV7-2	NA
TGTGCCAGCAGTGGGCTAGGGGGACAACTTAAGAATGAGCAGTTCTTC	CASSGLGGQLKNEQFF	TRBJ2-1	NA	TRBV6-1	NA
TGCGCCAGCAGCTTGAGTCCCGAGACCGGGGAGCTGTTTTTT	CASSLSPETGELFF	TRBJ2-2	NA	TRBV5-1	NA
TGTGCCAGCAGCCCCGAAACAGGGGGCACCTATGGCTACACCTTC	CASSPETGGTYGYTF	TRBJ1-2	TRBD1	TRBV5-5	NA
TGTGCCAGCAGTTCACCGCGAGGCTACACCTTC	CASSSPRGYTF	TRBJ1-2	NA	TRBV28	NA